This T cell receptor (beta chain) came from a study of neoadjuvant anti-PD-1 for oral cavity cancer. Study summary: Patients without progression got a fourth dose around day 43.

The assay was immunoSEQ multiplex PCR, and TCRdb's table has in-frame clones only and misses some. The sample consists of approximately 6,700 clones, around 80% of them appearing once. This clone was seen a handful of times. Germline CDR1 is SGHTA and CDR2 is FQGNSA. The CDR3 is 14 residues long. V shed 2 bases and J shed 7 bases, with 9 bases lying between them. Cohort: HPV-negative, locally advanced oral cavity squamous cell carcinoma patients. No culture or expansion preceded analysis of these blood cells. The sequenced sample was PBMCs, obtained before nivolumab (anti-PD-1) treatment. The gene calls are TRBV7-2 and TRBJ1-6, with D unresolved. This clonotype originated in a person aged 35-80 years with oral cavity squamous cell carcinoma. The CDR3 loop is CASSLTAENSPLHF. In DNA form, the CDR3 reads TGTGCCAGCAGCTTAACGGCAGAAAATTCACCCCTCCACTTT. The full variable domain, with the rest looked up from reference TRBV7-2 and TRBJ1-6, is GAGVSQSPSNKVTEKGKDVELRCDPISGHTALYWYRQSLGQGLEFLIYFQGNSAPDKSGLPSDRFSAERTGGSVSTLTIQRTQQEDSAVYLCASSLTAENSPLHFGNGTRLTVT.